This TCR beta chain was found in a study of T cells in Graves' hyperthyroidism and ophthalmopathy. This clonotype was observed a handful of times. Antigen unknown. The CDR3 covers 14 residues. Germline CDR1 and CDR2: LNHDA and SQIVND (reference sequence). V gave up 4 bases and J gave up 2 bases; unmatched junction bases: 2. Amplification of TCR beta CDR3 regions was performed using RNA transcripts as template. During a first-round RT-PCR of the TCR CDR3, the HTBI primer set was used. TCRdb used MiXCR to reprocess the multiplex PCR reads, holding one entry per CDR3 protein. The repertoire holds fewer than 500,000 distinct CDR3 sequences, with approximately 15% as singletons. Broader study findings: Expanded thyroid clonotypes (above 0.001) were mostly also found in blood.

The sample was blood. This TCR derives from a man between 18 and 29 years old with Graves' ophthalmopathy. This chain connects TRBV19 to TRBJ2-1, with TRBD2 identical over 7 bases. The CDR3 spells CASSTLAAYNEQFF. CDR3 sequence (DNA): TGTGCCAGTAGTACCCTAGCGGCCTACAATGAGCAGTTCTTC.